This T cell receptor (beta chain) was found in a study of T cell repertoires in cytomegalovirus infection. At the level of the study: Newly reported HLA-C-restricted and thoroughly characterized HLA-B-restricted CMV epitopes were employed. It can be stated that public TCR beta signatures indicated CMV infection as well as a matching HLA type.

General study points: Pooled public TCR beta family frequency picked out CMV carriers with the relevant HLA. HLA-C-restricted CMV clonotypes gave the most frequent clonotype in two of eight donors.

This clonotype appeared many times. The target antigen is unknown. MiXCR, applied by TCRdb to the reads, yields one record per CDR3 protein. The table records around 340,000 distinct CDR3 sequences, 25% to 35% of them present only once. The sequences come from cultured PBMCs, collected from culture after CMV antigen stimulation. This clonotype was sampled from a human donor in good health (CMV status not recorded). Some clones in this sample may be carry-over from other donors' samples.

DNA of the CDR3: TGTGCCAGCAGCTTCGGTCTGTACACAGATACGCAGTATTTT. The encoded protein is CASSFGLYTDTQYF. The V call is TRBV7-2, the J call TRBJ2-3; D is unclear. Trimming removed 3 bases at V and 2 bases at J, with 9 bases between. CDR3 length equals 14 residues. Germline V gene sequence: CDR1 SGHTA, CDR2 FQGNSA.